The 31 T cell receptor beta chains below all came from one sample that was sequenced in a study of blood T cell repertoires in COVID-19. Some clones are missing from TCRdb's copy, which holds only in-frame ones; the method was immunoSEQ multiplex PCR. Of roughly 360,000 clones listed, approximately 80% are singletons. Sample: peripheral blood. These receptors came from a human donor with acute or convalescent COVID-19. The donor label of this sample is uncertain.

The chain joins TRBV19 to TRBJ1-5; 7 nucleotides line up with TRBD1. J was trimmed by 3 bases and V by 5 bases; bases with no gene match: 4. The CDR3 totals 14 residues. From germline, CDR1 is LNHDA and CDR2 SQIVND (reference sequence). Written as DNA, the CDR3 is TGTGCCAGTAGTCCCGGGACAGTCAATCAGCCCCAGCATTTT. Amino acid sequence: CASSPGTVNQPQHF.

This clone was detected only once. V is TRBV19 and J is TRBJ2-4, with a possible D match to TRBD2 (5 bases). There are 15 residues in the CDR3. CDR1 is LNHDA and CDR2 is SQIVND in the germline V gene (reference sequence). Trimming left V 3 bases short and J 3 bases short, with 12 bases between. The CDR3 protein is CASSIEGWGKNIQYF. The CDR3 region has the DNA TGTGCCAGTAGTATTGAGGGTTGGGGCAAAAACATTCAGTACTTC.

The rearrangement joins TRBV28 to TRBJ1-2; D unresolved. The V end lost 10 bases, the J end lost 2 bases, and 17 bases lay between the germline ends. Germline V gives CDR1 MDHEN, CDR2 SYDVKM. This CDR3 has 14 residues. CDR3 loop: CATTTVKRNYGYTF. DNA of the CDR3: TGTGCCACCACGACTGTAAAAAGGAACTATGGCTACACCTTC.

The V gene is TRBV4-1, the J gene TRBJ2-7; 8 bases are a match to TRBD1. The CDR3 extends over 13 amino acids. V dropped 5 bases and J dropped 7; count of bases not matched to a gene: 7. Germline values: CDR1 MGHRA, CDR2 YSYEKL. The CDR3 sequence: CASSFDRGGEQYF. CDR3 bases: TGCGCCAGCAGCTTTGACAGGGGTGGAGAGCAGTACTTC.

This clone was seen a single time. V usage is TRBV11-2 and J usage is TRBJ2-7; 9 positions match TRBD2. Trimming removed 5 bases from V and 5 bases from J; junction bases left unmatched: 10. Germline V lookup: CDR1 SGHAT, CDR2 FQNNGV. The CDR3 has 15 residues. The CDR3 region has the DNA TGTGCCAGCAGCAATATAGCGGGAGTATCCCACGAGCAGTACTTC. Translating gives CASSNIAGVSHEQYF.

J is TRBJ1-2 and V is TRBV13; D perhaps matches TRBD1 (5 bases). From germline, CDR1 is PRHDT and CDR2 FYEKMQ (reference sequence). The CDR3 runs 15 residues. V was clipped by 0 bases and J by 7 bases, with 15 bases between them. CDR3 protein: CASSLGPSGEGGYTF. In nucleotides, the CDR3 is TGTGCCAGCAGCTTAGGGCCCTCGGGGGAGGGTGGCTACACCTTC. Complete variable domain (other parts from reference TRBV13 and TRBJ1-2): AAGVIQSPRHLIKEKRETATLKCYPIPRHDTVYWYQQGPGQDPQFLISFYEKMQSDKGSIPDRFSAQQFSDYHSELNMSSLELGDSALYFCASSLGPSGEGGYTFGSGTRLTVV.

V is TRBV5-1 and J is TRBJ2-7; 9 bases are a match to TRBD1. In germline, CDR1 is SGHRS, CDR2 YFSETQ. CDR3 length equals 13 residues. Trimming at V came to 4 bases and at J to 3 bases, leaving 2 bases not matched to a gene. CDR3 in amino acids: CASSTDRGYEQYF. Here the CDR3 DNA reads TGCGCCAGCAGCACGGACAGGGGCTACGAGCAGTACTTC.

This clone was recorded only once. The chain has TRBV3-1 (or the pseudogene TRBV3-2) and TRBJ2-2, with 7 bases matching TRBD1. The V and J ends lost 2 bases and 6 bases, in that order; junction bases with no gene match: 9. Germline V gives CDR1 LGHDT, CDR2 YNNKEL (reference sequence). This CDR3 has 16 residues. Here the CDR3 DNA reads TGTGCCAGCAGCCAACTAGGGGGCGAAATTGCCGGGGAGCTGTTTTTT. This translates into CASSQLGGEIAGELFF.

The rearrangement uses TRBV19 and TRBJ2-5; TRBD2 agrees at 8 bases. The germline V gene encodes CDR1 LNHDA and CDR2 SQIVND (reference sequence). This CDR3 spans 16 amino acids. With 3 bases clipped from V and 3 bases from J, the junction kept 9 bases outside the gene matches. The CDR3, as DNA: TGTGCCAGTAGTATTATTGGGCTAGCGGGTGAAGAGACCCAGTACTTC. This encodes CASSIIGLAGEETQYF.

V usage is TRBV10-3 and J usage is TRBJ2-3, with D uncertain. CDR1 and CDR2 (germline): ENHRY, SYGVKD. The CDR3 totals 15 residues. V lost 0 bases and J lost 5, with 12 bases in between. The CDR3 reads CAISESGTSGDTQYF. CDR3 nucleotides: TGTGCCATCAGTGAGTCGGGCACCTCTGGAGATACGCAGTATTTT.

This rearrangement joins TRBV6-6 to TRBJ2-2; D is possibly TRBD1 (6 bases). The V end was cut by 6 bases, the J end by 6 bases, with 8 bases between. CDR1 is MNHNY, CDR2 SVGAGI, per germline (reference sequence). This CDR3 is 12 amino acids long. CDR3 bases: TGTGCCAGCAGGGCAGGGGCCGGGGAGCTGTTTTTT. It is translated as CASRAGAGELFF.

This chain connects TRBV20-1 to TRBJ1-2; D unclear. The CDR3 totals 11 residues. Germline loops: CDR1 DFQATT, CDR2 SNEGSKA (reference sequence). The V gene lost 0 bases and the J gene lost 7 bases, with 6 bases spanning the gap. The CDR3 DNA is TGCAGTGCTAGAGATTCCAGTGGCTACACCTTC. Encoded protein: CSARDSSGYTF.

This chain joins TRBV3-1 (or the pseudogene TRBV3-2) and TRBJ1-1, with 9 bases fitting TRBD1. V dropped 6 bases and J dropped 11; count of bases not matched to a gene: 13. CDR3 size: 14 residues. Germline assignment: CDR1 LGHDT and CDR2 YNNKEL (reference sequence). The CDR3 DNA sequence: TGTGCCAGCAGACAAAATACAGGGGGCAGGAGGGCTTTCTTT. As protein: CASRQNTGGRRAFF.

CDR3 nucleotides: TGTGCCAGCAGTGCCGACAGAGGAATGCCAAATTCACCCCTCCACTTT. Encoded protein: CASSADRGMPNSPLHF. The chain carries TRBV6-1 and TRBJ1-6; D is perhaps TRBD1 (5 bases). The germline CDR1 and CDR2 sequences are MNHNS and SASEGT. The CDR3 extends over 16 amino acids. V shed 4 bases and J shed 7 bases, with 17 bases lying between them.

This chain uses TRBV19 with TRBJ2-5; tentative D call: TRBD2 (5 bases). The germline V gene encodes CDR1 LNHDA and CDR2 SQIVND (reference sequence). The V gene lost 3 bases and the J gene lost 3 bases, with 8 bases spanning the gap. CDR3 length: 13 amino acids. The CDR3 protein is CASSMQRKETQYF. DNA of the CDR3: TGTGCCAGTAGTATGCAGCGGAAAGAGACCCAGTACTTC.

This rearrangement joins TRBV28 to TRBJ2-1; D perhaps matches TRBD1 (5 bases). Germline lookup yields CDR1 MDHEN and CDR2 SYDVKM. The V and J ends lost 10 bases and 6 bases respectively, with 16 bases between them. The CDR3 totals 13 residues. CDR3 protein: CATVPDIFNEQFF. The CDR3 region has the DNA TGTGCCACCGTACCGGACATTTTCAATGAGCAGTTCTTC. Supplemented by reference TRBV28 and TRBJ2-1, the full variable domain reads DVKVTQSSRYLVKRTGEKVFLECVQDMDHENMFWYRQDPGLGLRLIYFSYDVKMKEKGDIPEGYSVSREKKERFSLILESASTNQTSMYLCATVPDIFNEQFFGPGTRLTVL.

This clone is a singleton in its sample. The rearrangement links TRBV7-9 to TRBJ2-3, with 12 bases fitting TRBD2. The germline gives CDR1 SEHNR, CDR2 FQNEAQ (reference sequence). The CDR3 is 19 amino acids. V shed 4 bases and J 4 bases; nucleotides not matched to a gene: 15. The CDR3 is CASSSSGLAGGWYPDTQYF. The CDR3 DNA reads as TGTGCCAGCAGCTCCAGCGGCCTAGCGGGAGGGTGGTACCCAGATACGCAGTATTTT.

The chain uses TRBV21-1 and TRBJ2-3; the table's D call TRBD1 went unverified against the DNA. TRBV21-1 is shown as a pseudogene. The length of the CDR3 is 20 residues. The CDR3 is CASSKNPGTGHEFSTDTQYF. CDR3 DNA sequence: TGTGCCAGCAGCAAAAACCCCGGGACAGGACATGAGTTTAGCACAGATACGCAGTATTTT.

The chain combines TRBV6-5 with TRBJ1-1, with 7 nucleotides matching TRBD1. The ends lost 5 bases at V and 1 base at J; junction bases unmatched: 4. Germline V gives CDR1 MNHEY, CDR2 SVGAGI. The CDR3 spans 14 residues. The CDR3 reads CASSRQGGNTEAFF. The CDR3 nucleotides are TGTGCCAGCAGTCGACAGGGTGGGAACACTGAAGCTTTCTTT.

This clone was counted between two and nine times. V and J are TRBV5-1 and TRBJ2-7; TRBD1 matches at 10 bases. Germline CDR1 is SGHRS and CDR2 is YFSETQ. The CDR3 is made up of 16 amino acids. J was trimmed by 5 bases and V by 5 bases; bases with no gene match: 13. CDR3 sequence: CASSNTPGQGLHEQYF. CDR3 DNA sequence: TGCGCCAGCAGTAATACCCCGGGACAGGGGCTCCACGAGCAGTACTTC.

The chain links TRBV27 to TRBJ2-3; 8 bases are shared with TRBD2. V gave up 4 bases and J gave up 5 bases; unmatched junction bases: 11. Germline CDR1 reads MNHEY; CDR2 reads SMNVEV (reference sequence). The CDR3 consists of 16 residues. The CDR3 DNA reads TGTGCCAGCAGTTCCTCCACAGCGGGGGCGAAAGATACGCAGTATTTT. Translated: CASSSSTAGAKDTQYF.

This clone was counted once. The V gene is TRBV6-1, the J gene TRBJ2-1; 7 bases line up with TRBD2. Germline CDR1 is MNHNS and CDR2 is SASEGT. V shed 3 bases and J 4 bases; nucleotides not matched to a gene: 9. This CDR3 has 16 residues. The CDR3 DNA reads as TGTGCCAGCAGTGAGGGGCTAGCGGATTCTTACAATGAGCAGTTCTTC. Amino acids: CASSEGLADSYNEQFF.

The gene calls are TRBV30 and TRBJ2-7; 8 bases line up with TRBD1. The CDR3 totals 15 residues. J gave up 2 bases and V 0 bases, and 6 bases lay outside the gene matches. The germline CDR1 and CDR2 sequences are GTSNPN and SVGIG (reference sequence). DNA of the CDR3: TGTGCCTGGAGTGTTGCAGGGGGCTTGACCTACGAGCAGTACTTC. Protein: CAWSVAGGLTYEQYF. Full variable domain (remainder filled in from reference TRBV30 and TRBJ2-7): SQTIHQWPATLVQPVGSPLSLECTVEGTSNPNLYWYRQAAGRGLQLLFYSVGIGQISSEVPQNLSASRPQDRQFILSSKKLLLSDSGFYLCAWSVAGGLTYEQYFGPGTRLTVT.

The CDR3 region has the DNA TGTGCCAGCAGCTTGGCCCAGCGGGTGGTTCGGAATGAGCAGTTCTTC. It codes for CASSLAQRVVRNEQFF. The chain recombines TRBV5-4 with TRBJ2-1; the D gene is possibly TRBD2 (6 bases). Trimming removed 0 bases at V and 7 bases at J, with 17 bases between. The CDR3 extends over 16 amino acids. Germline V lookup: CDR1 SGHNT, CDR2 YYREEE (reference sequence).

The genes are TRBV7-2 and TRBJ1-1; D may be TRBD1 (5 bases). The germline gives CDR1 SGHTA, CDR2 FQGNSA. The CDR3 sequence is 13 residues long. Trimming stripped 4 bases from V and 3 bases from J, with 9 bases between. The CDR3 is CASSYGGDTEAFF. The CDR3 DNA is TGTGCCAGCAGCTACGGGGGGGACACTGAAGCTTTCTTT.

This rearrangement joins TRBV15 to TRBJ1-2, with TRBD1 as a possible D gene (5 bases). Trimming took 0 bases from V and 4 from J, leaving 21 bases between them. The CDR3 is made up of 18 amino acids. CDR1 is LNHNV, CDR2 YYDKDF, per germline (reference sequence). In DNA form, the CDR3 reads TGTGCCACCAGCAGAGATCATGGAGGGGATCGCGGCATCTATGGCTACACCTTC. Its protein product is CATSRDHGGDRGIYGYTF. Complete variable domain (other parts from reference TRBV15 and TRBJ1-2): DAMVIQNPRYQVTQFGKPVTLSCSQTLNHNVMYWYQQKSSQAPKLLFHYYDKDFNNEADTPDNFQSRRPNTSFCFLDIRSPGLGDTAMYLCATSRDHGGDRGIYGYTFGSGTRLTVV.

This clone was recorded a few times. The V call is TRBV7-9, the J call TRBJ1-5; the D gene is possibly TRBD1 (5 bases). Germline V gene lookup returns CDR1 SEHNR and CDR2 FQNEAQ (reference sequence). CDR3 length: 15 residues. The ends were cut back, 3 bases at V and 7 bases at J, with 16 bases in the middle. CDR3 nucleotide sequence: TGTGCCAGCAGCTTGGAGGGGATCGGACGGCAGCCCCAGCATTTT. Translating gives CASSLEGIGRQPQHF.

The V gene is TRBV30, the J gene TRBJ1-5; D uncertain. Trimming took 3 bases from V and 0 from J, leaving 12 bases between them. The CDR3 consists of 15 residues. Germline CDR1 is GTSNPN and CDR2 is SVGIG (reference sequence). CDR3 region: CAWSNRGISNQPQHF. The CDR3 region has the DNA TGTGCCTGGAGCAACCGCGGAATTAGCAATCAGCCCCAGCATTTT.

This chain uses TRBV3-1 (or the pseudogene TRBV3-2) with TRBJ1-6; TRBD1 is a possible D gene (5 bases). V was cut by 1 base and J by 10 bases, with 17 bases left in between. The CDR3 sequence is 16 residues long. The germline V gene has CDR1 LGHDT and CDR2 YNNKEL (reference sequence). The CDR3 sequence is CASSQGWGGNGSPLHF. The DNA of the CDR3 is TGTGCCAGCAGCCAAGGCTGGGGGGGGAACGGATCACCCCTCCACTTT.

The chain carries TRBV6-5 and TRBJ1-5; D unresolved. Germline V gene lookup returns CDR1 MNHEY and CDR2 SVGAGI. The germline V and J ends were trimmed by 8 bases and 2 bases, with 13 bases remaining between them. CDR3 size: 14 residues. CDR3: CASGKDQGNQPQHF. The DNA of the CDR3 is TGTGCCAGCGGAAAAGATCAGGGCAATCAGCCCCAGCATTTT.

This chain connects TRBV18 to TRBJ2-2; D uncertain. Trimming took off 1 base at V and 10 bases at J, with 4 bases between the two ends. The CDR3 is made up of 11 amino acids. Germline V gives CDR1 KGHSH, CDR2 LQKENI. The CDR3: CASSPREELFF. The CDR3 coding sequence is TGTGCCAGCTCACCACGAGAGGAGCTGTTTTTT.